The subject of this entry is one T cell receptor beta chain. Its specificity is not known. Purities over 95% were achieved in all sorted populations. The CDR3 sequence is 15 residues long. Germline V CDR1 and CDR2: SGHRS, YFSETQ. The V segment lost 4 bases and the J segment 6 bases; nucleotides outside the gene matches: 6. The data are from a study of beta chain features in type 1 diabetes. The study reverse transcribed the entire isolated RNA, so it sequenced expressed TCRB transcripts. The repertoire was sequenced with immunoSEQ multiplex PCR; TCRdb's copy has only in-frame clones and lacks some. The sample holds over 55,000 clones, around 53% seen once. Regarding the study as a whole: The naive, central memory and Treg TCRB repertoires looked more alike in patients than they did in healthy donors. The study found moderately but significantly shorter TCRB CDR3s in all four CD4+ subsets of Type 1 diabetes patients. More deletions and fewer insertions at VDJ junctions were found in patients with type 1 diabetes. Because the template was cDNA, high-expressing cells might be over-represented.

The J gene is TRBJ2-1, the V gene TRBV5-1; 11 nucleotides match TRBD2. The receptor was derived from a woman between 40 and 55 years old with type 1 diabetes. Sequenced sample: Tregs from blood. CDR3 loop: CASSPDSGRGNEQFF. The CDR3 DNA reads TGCGCCAGCAGCCCCGATAGCGGGAGGGGCAATGAGCAGTTCTTC.